Listed below are T cell receptor beta chains from one sample, sequenced in a study of T cell responses to AZD1222 COVID-19 vaccine. Profiled with immunoSEQ multiplex PCR; TCRdb holds only in-frame clones, not every one. Here the sample spans some 120,000 clones, 90% being singletons. The sample was peripheral blood, taken on day 0 of AZD1222 vaccination. Receptors originate from an adult in good health. Each CDR3 is given with its conserved first and last residue. D genes are given only for firm matches. Expanded clones get a size class; other rows say once, few or many, or leave the size out.

CDR3 | DNA | D | J | V | size
CASSSLQGDQPQHF | TGTGCCAGTAGTTCTTTACAGGGGGATCAGCCCCAGCATTTT | TRBD1 | TRBJ1-5 | TRBV19 | .
CASSDGQGLNTEAFF | TGTGCCAGCAGTGACGGACAGGGGCTAAACACTGAAGCTTTCTTT | TRBD1 | TRBJ1-1 | TRBV6-2/TRBV6-3 | .
CASSPRGQGGTGELFF | TGTGCCAGCAGCCCCCGGGGGCAGGGAGGAACCGGGGAGCTGTTTTTT | . | TRBJ2-2 | TRBV9 | .
CSVDKVVGGTEAFF | TGCAGCGTTGATAAAGTGGTTGGGGGCACTGAAGCTTTCTTT | . | TRBJ1-1 | TRBV29-1 | .
CASSYGTDLMNTEAFF | TGTGCCAGCAGCTACGGGACAGACCTGATGAACACTGAAGCTTTCTTT | TRBD1 | TRBJ1-1 | TRBV5-6 | .
CASRPSGAVYGYTF | TGTGCCAGCAGACCGAGCGGAGCTGTCTATGGCTACACCTTC | . | TRBJ1-2 | TRBV6-5 | .
CASSGSAGVGDTQYF | TGTGCCAGCAGTGGGTCGGCGGGAGTTGGGGATACGCAGTATTTT | TRBD2 | TRBJ2-3 | TRBV2 | .
CSVSGQGIGEKLFF | TGCAGCGTTTCGGGACAGGGTATAGGTGAAAAACTGTTTTTT | TRBD1 | TRBJ1-4 | TRBV29-1 | few
CASSKTDYVEVHF | TGCGCCAGCAGTAAGACTGATTATGTGGAGGTGCATTTT | . | TRBJ1-5 | TRBV10-2 | .
CASSWGDLSSNSPLHF | TGTGCCAGCAGCTGGGGGGACCTCTCATCGAATTCACCCCTCCACTTT | . | TRBJ1-6 | TRBV5-5 | .
CASSIQGYTDTQYF | TGCGCCAGCAGCATACAGGGTTACACAGATACGCAGTATTTT | . | TRBJ2-3 | TRBV5-1 | .
CASSTALDGVHGYTF | TGTGCCAGCAGCACCGCCCTCGATGGAGTTCACGGCTACACCTTC | . | TRBJ1-2 | TRBV7-2 | .
CASISGRAYEQFF | TGTGCCAGCATTAGCGGGAGGGCGTATGAGCAGTTCTTC | TRBD2 | TRBJ2-1 | TRBV28 | .
CASSLPLDEQFF | TGCGCCAGCAGCTTGCCGTTGGATGAGCAGTTCTTC | . | TRBJ2-1 | TRBV5-1 | .
CASKLGAAGMNTEAFF | TGTGCCAGCAAACTAGGGGCTGCAGGCATGAACACTGAAGCTTTCTTT | . | TRBJ1-1 | TRBV27 | large
CASNPDRDEQYF | TGTGCCAGCAATCCGGACAGGGACGAGCAGTACTTC | TRBD1 | TRBJ2-7 | TRBV6-5 | .
CASSHRKHYTF | TGTGCCAGCAGCCACAGGAAACACTACACCTTC | . | TRBJ1-2 | TRBV3-1/TRBV3-2 | .
CASSPLWGDSHNEKLFF | TGTGCCAGCAGTCCCCTATGGGGAGACAGCCATAATGAAAAACTGTTTTTT | . | TRBJ1-4 | TRBV28 | once
CASSQVTSGYEQYF | TGCGCCAGCAGCCAAGTGACCTCGGGCTACGAGCAGTACTTC | . | TRBJ2-7 | TRBV4-3 | .
CASSTGTRTEAFF | TGTGCCAGCAGCACCGGGACAAGGACTGAAGCTTTCTTT | . | TRBJ1-1 | TRBV7-9 | .
CATSDYQGNQPQHF | TGTGCCACCAGTGATTACCAGGGAAATCAGCCCCAGCATTTT | . | TRBJ1-5 | TRBV24-1 | .
CASSPTTAYNSPLHF | TGTGCCAGCAGCCCCACGACAGCTTACAATTCACCCCTCCACTTT | . | TRBJ1-6 | TRBV3-1/TRBV3-2 | .
CASKEGLNQPQHF | TGTGCCAGCAAGGAGGGCCTCAATCAGCCCCAGCATTTT | . | TRBJ1-5 | TRBV2 | .
CASSFAQGVGELFF | TGCGCCAGCAGCTTCGCCCAGGGGGTCGGGGAGCTGTTTTTT | TRBD1 | TRBJ2-2 | TRBV5-1 | once
CASSLEGPGEQYF | TGCGCCAGCAGCCTAGAGGGGCCGGGGGAGCAGTACTTC | . | TRBJ2-7 | TRBV4-3 | .
CASSARPGGSEKLFF | TGTGCCAGCAGTGCCCGCCCGGGAGGTAGTGAAAAACTGTTTTTT | . | TRBJ1-4 | TRBV27 | .
CASSLGRTNTEAFF | TGTGCCAGTAGTCTAGGGAGGACGAACACTGAAGCTTTCTTT | . | TRBJ1-1 | TRBV19 | .
CASSAGLSGSSYNEQFF | TGTGCCAGCAGTGCAGGGCTTAGCGGGAGCTCCTACAATGAGCAGTTCTTC | TRBD2 | TRBJ2-1 | TRBV25-1 | .
CATSDLGLDGELFF | TGTGCCACCAGTGACCTGGGACTCGACGGGGAGCTGTTTTTT | . | TRBJ2-2 | TRBV24-1 | .
CASRLVTGCRSPLHF | TGTGCAAGTCGCTTAGTTACAGGGTGTCGCTCACCCCTCCACTTT | . | TRBJ1-6 | TRBV12-2 | .
CASRETGGPAEAFF | TGTGCCAGCAGGGAAACAGGGGGCCCGGCTGAAGCTTTCTTT | TRBD1 | TRBJ1-1 | TRBV2 | once
CAIRNGPEAFF | TGTGCCATCAGGAACGGACCTGAAGCTTTCTTT | . | TRBJ1-1 | TRBV10-3 | .
CASSPGTARNTIYF | TGTGCCAGCTCGCCCGGTACAGCACGAAACACCATATATTTT | . | TRBJ1-3 | TRBV18 | once
CASSEYRDRGREKLFF | TGTGCCAGCAGTGAATACCGGGACAGGGGCCGTGAAAAACTGTTTTTT | TRBD1 | TRBJ1-4 | TRBV25-1 | .
CASSLEFSGDFLYEQYF | TGTGCCAGCAGTTTAGAGTTCTCCGGGGACTTCTTATACGAGCAGTACTTC | . | TRBJ2-7 | TRBV28 | many
CASGLPAGEQFF | TGTGCTAGTGGTTTGCCCGCAGGTGAGCAGTTCTTC | . | TRBJ2-1 | TRBV12-5 | .
CASSYGVSETQYF | TGTGCCAGCAGTTACGGGGTTTCAGAGACCCAGTACTTC | . | TRBJ2-5 | TRBV6-5 | .
CASSVGTGIGELFF | TGTGCCAGCAGCGTAGGAACAGGGATCGGGGAGCTGTTTTTT | . | TRBJ2-2 | TRBV9 | .
CASSLAGTDTGELFF | TGCGCCAGCAGCTTGGCCGGGACAGACACCGGGGAGCTGTTTTTT | TRBD1 | TRBJ2-2 | TRBV5-1 | .
CASSYRPSGANVLTF | TGTGCCAGCAGTTACCGACCCTCTGGGGCCAACGTCCTGACTTTC | . | TRBJ2-6 | TRBV6-5 | .
CSANLKREQYF | TGCAGTGCTAACTTGAAGCGCGAGCAGTACTTC | . | TRBJ2-7 | TRBV20-1 | .
CASSMTSGGETQYF | TGTGCCAGCAGCATGACTAGCGGGGGAGAGACCCAGTACTTC | TRBD2 | TRBJ2-5 | TRBV5-5 | .
CASSQLDEKLFF | TGTGCCAGCTCACAACTGGATGAAAAACTGTTTTTT | . | TRBJ1-4 | TRBV18 | once
CASYSQWNTEAFF | TGCGCCAGTTATTCTCAGTGGAACACTGAAGCTTTCTTT | . | TRBJ1-1 | TRBV5-1 | .
CASSQDLRAFSNQPQHF | TGCGCCAGCAGCCAAGATCTCCGGGCCTTTAGCAATCAGCCCCAGCATTTT | . | TRBJ1-5 | TRBV4-3 | .
CASSSPSEETQYF | TGTGCCAGCAGTTCCCCCAGCGAAGAGACCCAGTACTTC | . | TRBJ2-5 | TRBV28 | few
CASSFRNQPQHF | TGTGCCAGCAGTTTCCGTAATCAGCCCCAGCATTTT | . | TRBJ1-5 | TRBV28 | .
CSASRQGRETQYF | TGCAGTGCTAGTAGGCAGGGAAGAGAGACCCAGTACTTC | . | TRBJ2-5 | TRBV20-1 | .
CASTSFGRADTQYF | TGTGCCAGCACCTCATTCGGGAGGGCAGATACGCAGTATTTT | TRBD2 | TRBJ2-3 | TRBV7-9 | .